A single T cell receptor (beta chain) is shown here with its context. Its antigen is unknown. The data are from a study of CD8 T cells in ankylosing spondylitis. Study results and caveats: There were earlier reports of some motif variants in reactive arthritis synovial fluid and blood. Disease-linked clones reportedly concentrated significantly in matched ankylosing spondylitis synovial fluid. Disease-linked clones bore a CD8+ phenotype, appearing relatively rarely in peripheral blood. A TCR beta motif of 8 or 9 highly homologous variants appeared characteristic of ankylosing spondylitis blood.

The germline V and J ends were trimmed by 5 bases and 3 bases, with 16 bases remaining between them. The CDR3 loop spans 15 amino acids. Using quantitative 5'-RACE with molecular barcodes, the authors made TCR beta libraries. MiXCR, applied by TCRdb to the 5' RACE reads, yields one record per CDR3 protein. The data hold roughly 440,000 distinct CDR3 sequences, with 15% to 20% observed a single time. The TCR sequence derives from a male donor with ankylosing spondylitis. The chain uses TRBV12-3 or TRBV12-4 and TRBJ1-2, with a weak D call TRBD1 (6 bases). The source material was blood, either unsorted or a sorted T cell fraction (not recorded which). The DNA of the CDR3 is TGTGCCAGCAGTCCGGGGGGCCGGCGGTACTATGGCTACACCTTC. Residues: CASSPGGRRYYGYTF.